These 25 T cell receptor beta chains share one sample of origin, sequenced in a study of tumor-infiltrating lymphocytes in primary liver carcinoma. DNA and RNA were both co-extracted from around 20-30 mg of bulk tissue that had not been sorted. The template, approximately 500 ng total RNA, yielded TCR beta cDNA made with a constant-region primer. It was through three nested multiplex PCR rounds of slightly modified ARM-PCR that TCR beta libraries arose. Researchers ran the first two PCR rounds for roughly 11 cycles each with TRBV1-TRBV30 forward primers and a C-beta reverse primer. TCRdb independently ran MiXCR on the multiplex PCR reads; one entry per CDR3 protein. The table has 95,000 to 100,000 distinct CDR3 sequences, around 73% seen once; the top ten hold around 12%. Source material: liver tumor tissue from sampling region 2. This sample's subset: tumor region T2, inferior pole. The receptors shown here come from a woman aged 55-69 years with primary liver carcinoma and hepatitis B virus infection.

A word on this clonotype: At one of its ends the junction is not consistent with the germline gene, which may arise from a read error. The V call is TRBV11-2, the J call TRBJ1-3; 11 nucleotides line up with TRBD1. Germline values: CDR1 SGHAT, CDR2 FQNNGV. The CDR3 sequence is 19 residues long. The CDR3 coding sequence is TGTGCCGGCAGCTCACCGGGACAGGGGGGACCCGTCTCTGGAAACACCATATATTTT. The encoded protein is CAGSSPGQGGPVSGNTIYF. Full variable domain (remainder filled in from reference TRBV11-2 and TRBJ1-3): EAGVAQSPRYKIIEKRQSVAFWCNPISGHATLYWYQQILGQGPKLLIQFQNNGVVDDSQLPKDRFSAERLKGVDSTLKIQPAKLEDSAVYLCAGSSPGQGGPVSGNTIYFGEGSWLTVV.

Turning to this clonotype: This could be a read error, since a much larger clone is one nucleotide away. CDR3 in amino acids: CASSELYEEYF. The CDR3 DNA reads as TGTGCCAGCAGTGAGCTCTACGAGGAGTACTTC. The genes are TRBV25-1 and TRBJ2-7; D unclear. The CDR3 is made up of 11 amino acids. Germline-derived CDR1 and CDR2 are MGHDK and SYGVNS.

With respect to this clonotype: A junction boundary mismatches the germline segment, possibly from a read error. The chain uses TRBV11-2 and TRBJ1-2; D not certain. Germline-derived CDR1 and CDR2 are SGHAT and FQNNGV. The CDR3 totals 15 residues. The CDR3 loop is CAGSSPAIENYGYTF. The CDR3 DNA reads as TGTGCCGGCAGCTCACCCGCGATCGAGAACTATGGCTACACCTTC. Supplemented by reference TRBV11-2 and TRBJ1-2, the full variable domain reads EAGVAQSPRYKIIEKRQSVAFWCNPISGHATLYWYQQILGQGPKLLIQFQNNGVVDDSQLPKDRFSAERLKGVDSTLKIQPAKLEDSAVYLCAGSSPAIENYGYTFGSGTRLTVV.

The V call is TRBV11-2, the J call TRBJ2-3; TRBD2 aligns across 8 bases. This CDR3 is built from 15 residues. Germline V CDR1 and CDR2: SGHAT, FQNNGV. The V and J ends lost 7 bases and 9 bases, in that order; junction bases with no gene match: 15. The CDR3 DNA reads TGTGCCAGCAACTCCCGGGGGGGGGAGACAAAAACGCAGTATTTT. Its translation: CASNSRGGETKTQYF. Full variable domain (rest looked up from reference TRBV11-2 and TRBJ2-3): EAGVAQSPRYKIIEKRQSVAFWCNPISGHATLYWYQQILGQGPKLLIQFQNNGVVDDSQLPKDRFSAERLKGVDSTLKIQPAKLEDSAVYLCASNSRGGETKTQYFGPGTRLTVL.

Only a few counts were recorded for this clonotype. At one end the junction does not follow the germline gene, possibly because of a read error. V and J are TRBV11-3 and TRBJ2-2; D tentatively fits TRBD1 or TRBD2 (5 bases each). CDR3 length: 17 residues. From germline, CDR1 is SGHNT and CDR2 YENEEA. CDR3 in amino acids: CAGSLDSAGANTGELFF. In DNA form, the CDR3 reads TGTGCCGGCAGCTTAGACAGCGCTGGTGCGAACACCGGGGAGCTATTTTTT. The full variable domain, rest sourced from reference TRBV11-3 and TRBJ2-2, is EAGVVQSPRYKIIEKKQPVAFWCNPISGHNTLYWYLQNLGQGPELLIRYENEEAVDDSQLPKDRFSAERLKGVDSTLKIQPAELGDSAVYLCAGSLDSAGANTGELFFGEGSRLTVL.

A remark on this clonotype: One junction end does not reproduce the germline sequence, and a read error may be involved. This chain uses TRBV29-1 with TRBJ2-7; D uncertain. Germline V gives CDR1 SQVTM, CDR2 ANQGSEA. The CDR3 covers 13 residues. CDR3 coding DNA: TGCAGCATTGAAACTGGTAGCTCCTACGATCAGTACTTC. Its translation: CSIETGSSYDQYF.

V is TRBV28 and J is TRBJ1-1, with D possibly being TRBD1 (5 bases). The CDR3 extends over 15 amino acids. V was cut by 11 bases and J by 4 bases, with 23 bases left in between. CDR1 is MDHEN and CDR2 is SYDVKM in the germline V gene. CDR3 bases: TGTGCCCGCGGGGCGTCGCTCGGGCAGGGCACTGAAGCTTTCTTT. It encodes CARGASLGQGTEAFF.

About this clonotype itself: A junction end diverges from the germline sequence, so it may reflect a read error. The V and J genes are TRBV11-2 and TRBJ2-7; D call uncertain. In germline, CDR1 is SGHAT, CDR2 FQNNGV. The CDR3 consists of 14 residues. The CDR3 protein is CASTLGVTSYEQYF. CDR3 DNA sequence: TGTGCCAGCACCTTAGGCGTAACCTCCTACGAGCAGTACTTT.

This chain links TRBV12-3 or TRBV12-4 with TRBJ2-7, with 8 bases matching TRBD2. The trim removed 6 bases at V and 7 bases at J, leaving 20 bases unmatched. The CDR3 has 17 residues. CDR3 coding DNA: TGTGCCAGCAGCCCATGGAAGTCGGGAGGGCGTCACTATGAGCAGTACTTC. This encodes CASSPWKSGGRHYEQYF.

This clonotype was seen ten or more times. This chain connects TRBV5-1 to TRBJ1-6; D unclear. CDR1 is SGHRS and CDR2 is YFSETQ in the germline V gene. Trimming took off 0 bases at V and 12 bases at J, with 4 bases between the two ends. The CDR3 covers 11 residues. Written as DNA, the CDR3 is TGCGCCAGCAGCTTGGACGGACCCCTCCACTTT. Translating it yields CASSLDGPLHF.

Note on this clonotype: One junction end does not reproduce the germline sequence, and a read error may be involved. CDR3 DNA sequence: TGTGCCAGCAGCTTCAGGACTAGTTCAGATACACAGTATTTT. This sequence encodes CASSFRTSSDTQYF. The V call is TRBV11-3, the J call TRBJ2-3; 7 nucleotides agree with TRBD2. Germline-derived CDR1 and CDR2 are SGHNT and YENEEA. This CDR3 spans 14 amino acids.

The rearrangement uses TRBV28 and TRBJ1-5; no firm D call. V lost 7 bases and J 0 bases, leaving 16 bases between the germline ends. The length of the CDR3 is 16 residues. Per germline, CDR1 MDHEN and CDR2 SYDVKM. The CDR3, as DNA: TGTGCCAGCACTTTTTTTTCACACTATAGCAATCAGCCCCAGCATTTT. Its translation is CASTFFSHYSNQPQHF.

Worth noting for this clonotype: One junction end disagrees with the germline gene, perhaps due to a read error. The V gene is TRBV29-1, the J gene TRBJ1-1, with a possible D match to TRBD1 (6 bases). CDR1 SQVTM and CDR2 ANQGSEA come from the germline V gene. This CDR3 region has 11 residues. The CDR3 DNA reads TGCAGCCTTGACCCAGGGGCTAGTGCTTTCTTT. Protein sequence: CSLDPGASAFF.

This clonotype was counted once. The germline gene is not matched at one end of the junction; a read error may be the cause. Here the CDR3 DNA reads TGCAGCGCTGAGGCCAACAATTATGGCTACACTTTC. Amino acids: CSAEANNYGYTF. The chain is built from TRBV29-1 and TRBJ1-2; D call uncertain. The CDR3 extends over 12 amino acids. Germline loops: CDR1 SQVTM, CDR2 ANQGSEA.

The chain is built from TRBV6-1 and TRBJ1-1, with D possibly TRBD1 on 5 matching bases. This CDR3 is 15 amino acids long. V shed 5 bases and J shed 5 bases, with 18 bases lying between them. Germline V gene sequence: CDR1 MNHNS, CDR2 SASEGT. The CDR3 loop is CASSTRQAGGTEAFF. The CDR3 coding sequence is TGTGCCAGCAGTACCCGCCAGGCCGGGGGTACTGAAGCTTTCTTT.

Notes on this clonotype: Sequence at one end of the junction differs from germline and may be a read error. This chain uses TRBV7-8 with TRBJ2-7; D remains ambiguous. The CDR3 length is 14 residues. The germline V gene has CDR1 SGHVS and CDR2 FQNEAQ. CDR3 sequence (DNA): TGTACCAGCAGCTTATCTGACGGAGCCCACGAGCAGTACTTC. It encodes CTSSLSDGAHEQYF. The full variable domain, its missing parts supplied by reference TRBV7-8 and TRBJ2-7, is GAGVSQSPRYKVAKRGQDVALRCDPISGHVSLFWYQQALGQGPEFLTYFQNEAQLDKSGLPSDRFFAERPEGSVSTLKIQRTQQEDSAVYLCTSSLSDGAHEQYFGPGTRLTVT.

Many counts were recorded for this clonotype. In nucleotides, the CDR3 is TGTGCCAGCATGTGGGGCCGGAACACCGGGGAGCTGTTTTTT. It specifies CASMWGRNTGELFF. The chain combines TRBV6-6 with TRBJ2-2; possibly TRBD1 for D (5 bases). The germline V gene has CDR1 MNHNY and CDR2 SVGAGI (reference sequence). CDR3 length: 14 residues. Trimming pared 7 bases from V and 1 base from J, leaving 10 bases between.

As concerns this clonotype: This sequence may be a read error, since a much larger clone differs from it by one base. The chain carries TRBV13 and TRBJ2-7; 11 nucleotides line up with TRBD2. This CDR3 is 16 amino acids long. The germline CDR1 and CDR2 sequences are PRHDT and FYEKMQ (reference sequence). V was pared by 6 bases and J by 0 bases, with 7 bases of the junction left unmatched. In DNA, the CDR3 is TGTGCCAGCAGATCCAATACTAGCGGGAGCTCCTACGAGCAGTACTTC. The encoded protein is CASRSNTSGSSYEQYF.

Comment on this clonotype: Sequence at one end of the junction differs from germline and may be a read error. The V call is TRBV11-2, the J call TRBJ1-2; TRBD1 aligns across 7 bases. The germline gives CDR1 SGHAT, CDR2 FQNNGV. This CDR3 spans 13 amino acids. CDR3 DNA sequence: TGTCCCAGCAGCATAGAATCACAAGGGGGCTACACTTTC. Translation: CPSSIESQGGYTF.

This clonotype is labeled as medium-sized (0.01 to 0.1%). The chain is built from TRBV6-6 and TRBJ2-2; D possibly corresponds to TRBD1 (6 bases). Looked up from germline, CDR1 is MNHNY and CDR2 is SVGAGI (reference sequence). CDR3 size: 16 residues. The V gene lost 6 bases and the J gene lost 7 bases, with 21 bases spanning the gap. The CDR3 DNA reads as TGTGCCAGCAGCCAGGTCAGGGGCGAGGCGGTCGGGGAGCTGTTTTTT. It yields the protein CASSQVRGEAVGELFF.

The chain is built from TRBV5-4 and TRBJ1-2; a possible D gene is TRBD1 (5 bases). Germline lookup yields CDR1 SGHNT and CDR2 YYREEE (reference sequence). V lost 0 bases and J lost 5, with 17 bases in between. This CDR3 is 16 amino acids long. CDR3 in DNA: TGTGCCAGCAGCTTGGCTAGACGCGGGACTGGATATGGCTACACCTTC. Its translation: CASSLARRGTGYGYTF.

As to this clonotype: A much bigger clone sits one base away, suggesting this may be a read error. The chain joins TRBV7-8 to TRBJ2-7; D uncertain. CDR3 length: 15 residues. Germline assignment: CDR1 SGHVS and CDR2 FQNEAQ. The CDR3 loop reads CASSRNQLTSFEQYF. The CDR3 DNA follows: TGTGCCAGCAGCAGGAATCAGCTGACGTCCTTCGAGCAGTACTTC. Complete variable domain (other parts from reference TRBV7-8 and TRBJ2-7): GAGVSQSPRYKVAKRGQDVALRCDPISGHVSLFWYQQALGQGPEFLTYFQNEAQLDKSGLPSDRFFAERPEGSVSTLKIQRTQQEDSAVYLCASSRNQLTSFEQYFGPGTRLTVT.

This clonotype was observed a handful of times. The chain joins TRBV10-3 to TRBJ2-3; D not resolved. The V end was cut by 8 bases, the J end by 3 bases, with 6 bases between. The CDR3 is made up of 11 amino acids. CDR1 is ENHRY, CDR2 SYGVKD, per germline. The CDR3: CAIRETDTQYF. CDR3 DNA sequence: TGTGCCATCCGAGAAACAGATACGCAGTATTTT.

This clonotype was counted only a few times. A read error may produce the germline difference seen at one junction end. V is TRBV11-1 and J is TRBJ2-3; TRBD1 might be the D (5 bases). The CDR3 totals 12 residues. Germline lookup yields CDR1 SGHAT and CDR2 FQDESV (reference sequence). The DNA for the CDR3 is TGTGCCAACAGCTTAGGGGCGGATACGCAGTATTTT. Translating it yields CANSLGADTQYF.

As for this clonotype: The conserved phenylalanine or tryptophan normally closing the CDR3 is absent here, so this likely arose from a read error. This chain uses TRBV29-1 with TRBJ2-7; D ambiguous. Trimming removed 4 bases from V and 2 bases from J, with 15 bases in between. The germline V gene encodes CDR1 SQVTM and CDR2 ANQGSEA. This CDR3 has 14 residues. The CDR3 sequence is CSVAPGTTTYEQYL. The CDR3, as DNA: TGCAGCGTTGCCCCCGGTACGACAACCTACGAGCAGTACCTC.